This T cell receptor beta chain is from a study of T cells in women clearing cervical HPV infection. Concerning this clone: The CDR3 end falls 3 residues outside the read, so it is completed with the germline J gene.

Unmatched junction bases numbered 9, after V lost 5 bases and J lost 4 bases. The CDR3 has 15 residues. Germline lookup yields CDR1 SGHTA and CDR2 FQGTGA. immunoSEQ multiplex PCR used an average of 1200 ng genomic DNA. Only in-frame clones appear in the TCRdb table, and some are missing; sequencing was by immunoSEQ multiplex PCR. This specimen shows roughly 42,000 clones; the ten leading clones hold about 5%. The receptor was isolated from a woman aged 18-70 years with a cervical HPV16 infection that either progressed to CIN3+ or cleared (not recorded which). This chain uses TRBV7-3 with TRBJ2-7, with 9 bases that match TRBD1. The sample taken for sequencing was blood buffy coat. Incomplete CDR3 DNA: TGTGCCAGCAGCACAGACAGGGGGTTCACTTACGAG. It yields the protein CASSTDRGFTYE. The entire CDR3 protein reads CASSTDRGFTYEQYF.